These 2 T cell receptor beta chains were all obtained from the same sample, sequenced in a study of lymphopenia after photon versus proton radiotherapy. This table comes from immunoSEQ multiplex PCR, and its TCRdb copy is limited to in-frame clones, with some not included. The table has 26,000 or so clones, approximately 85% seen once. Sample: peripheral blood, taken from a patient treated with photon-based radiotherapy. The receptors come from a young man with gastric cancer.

The DNA of the CDR3 is TGTGCCAGCAGCTTTTACAACCGAGGAGAGACCCAGTACTTC. It translates to CASSFYNRGETQYF. This chain joins TRBV7-9 and TRBJ2-5, with no clear D. The V and J ends lost 3 bases and 4 bases respectively, with 12 bases between them. In germline, CDR1 is SEHNR, CDR2 FQNEAQ (reference sequence). This CDR3 spans 14 amino acids.

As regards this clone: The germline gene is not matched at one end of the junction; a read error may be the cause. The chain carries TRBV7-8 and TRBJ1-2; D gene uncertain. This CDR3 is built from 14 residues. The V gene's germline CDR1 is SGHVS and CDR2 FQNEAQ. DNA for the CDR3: TGTGCCGGCAGCTTCGGGGAGTTGGGGTATGGCTACACCTTC. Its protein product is CAGSFGELGYGYTF.